The clone carrying this T cell receptor (beta chain) was detected only a few times. Its antigen is unidentified. The data were taken from a study of cytomegalovirus exposure and HLA in healthy donors. Whole-study results and caveats: With later analysis, a missense DCLRE1C variant became linked to TCR beta V- and J-gene trimming. According to a later analysis, donors in an Asian-associated ancestry cluster reportedly had fewer N-insertions than the approximately 670-donor mean. Association with HLA alleles at 0.05 false discovery rate was found for 15,000 to 20,000 TCR beta sequences in a later analysis. Cytomegalovirus association was listed for 150 or so TCR beta chains.

PCR employed 60 Vbeta and 13 Jbeta primers. The repertoire was sequenced with immunoSEQ multiplex PCR; TCRdb's copy has only in-frame clones and lacks some. The sample has 150,000 to 200,000 clones; 60% to 80% are singletons. CDR3 length equals 14 residues. Germline CDR1 PRHDT, CDR2 FYEKMQ (reference sequence). The ends were cut back, 5 bases at V and 4 bases at J, with 14 bases in the middle. The V and J genes are TRBV13 and TRBJ1-1; D unclear. The sample taken for sequencing was PBMCs. The clonotype was recovered from a woman in her forties or fifties in good health and CMV-seropositive. DNA of the CDR3: TGTGCCAGCAGCCAGTTTGTTGGGAGCACTGAAGCTTTCTTT. It translates to CASSQFVGSTEAFF.